This T cell receptor (beta chain) was documented in a study of identical twins. TCRdb independently ran MiXCR on the 5' RACE reads; one entry per CDR3 protein. The sample has around 490,000 distinct CDR3 sequences, about a fifth seen once. About this clonotype: Its antigen is unidentified.

Germline V gene sequence: CDR1 KGHDR, CDR2 SFDVKD. The CDR3 consists of 20 residues. V lost 1 base and J lost 2; bases outside the gene matches: 15. Regarding the study as a whole: A lower insertion count was a feature of abundant cord blood beta clonotypes, with no such feature in memory repertoires.

Another study also made use of these data, one on yellow fever vaccine responses in identical twins.

The sequenced sample was CD4+ T cells sorted from blood. The chain recombines TRBV24-1 with TRBJ2-1; TRBD2 matches at 8 bases. The clonotype comes from a woman under 30 in good health. The CDR3 DNA sequence: TGTGCCACCAGTGATTTAGCCGAGGGCGGGAGGTTAAGTACCTACAATGAGCAGTTCTTC. Its translation is CATSDLAEGGRLSTYNEQFF.